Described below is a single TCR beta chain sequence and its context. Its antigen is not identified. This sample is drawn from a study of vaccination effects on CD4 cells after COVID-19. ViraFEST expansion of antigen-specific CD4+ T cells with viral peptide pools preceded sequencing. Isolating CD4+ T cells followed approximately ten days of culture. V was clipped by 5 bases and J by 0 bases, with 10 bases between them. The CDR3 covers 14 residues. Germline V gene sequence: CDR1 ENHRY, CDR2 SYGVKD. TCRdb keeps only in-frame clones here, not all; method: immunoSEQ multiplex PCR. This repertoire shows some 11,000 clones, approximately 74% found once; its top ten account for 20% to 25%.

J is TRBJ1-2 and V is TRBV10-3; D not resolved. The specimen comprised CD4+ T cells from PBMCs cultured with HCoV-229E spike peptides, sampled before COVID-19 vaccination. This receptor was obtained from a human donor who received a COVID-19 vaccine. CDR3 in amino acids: CAISRGGTNYGYTF. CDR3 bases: TGTGCCATCAGTCGGGGAGGGACTAACTATGGCTACACCTTC.